This is a list of T cell receptor beta chains from one sample in a study of T cell changes during pregnancy in multiple sclerosis. Assay: immunoSEQ multiplex PCR; the TCRdb copy retains only in-frame clones and omits some. The sample consists of approximately 97,000 clones, roughly 91% of them appearing once. The input for sequencing was peripheral blood, taken after pregnancy. These receptor sequences come from a female donor in good health, enrolled as a control in a pregnancy study. Both conserved end residues are part of each CDR3. Fields, in order: D gene, CDR3 length, clone size, J gene, V gene, CDR3 protein, CDR3 DNA. A D gene is named only where the DNA matches it firmly. Size values are once, few and many counts, or a class for expanded clones, and some rows have none.

.,20,.,TRBJ1-4,TRBV10-2,CASSESVLQAPTGVNEKLFF,TGCGCCAGCAGTGAGTCGGTTCTACAGGCCCCTACGGGGGTAAATGAAAAACTGTTTTTT
.,16,few,TRBJ1-1,TRBV7-9,CASSLTLGGAGTEAFF,TGTGCCAGCAGCCTAACCCTGGGGGGGGCCGGCACTGAAGCTTTCTTT
TRBD1,18,.,TRBJ1-5,TRBV4-1,CASSQDGPGTGTDQPQHF,TGCGCCAGCAGCCAAGATGGACCCGGGACAGGGACGGATCAGCCCCAGCATTTT
TRBD1,17,.,TRBJ1-1,TRBV15,CATSRDRGGQGLGKAFF,TGTGCCACCAGCAGAGATAGAGGAGGACAGGGGCTGGGGAAGGCTTTCTTT
.,15,once,TRBJ2-6,TRBV6-5,CASRFLLAGANVLTF,TGTGCCAGCAGATTCCTCCTCGCTGGGGCCAACGTCCTGACTTTC
.,17,.,TRBJ2-7,TRBV9,CASSPRGTSGLGYEQYF,TGTGCCAGCAGCCCTCGCGGGACCAGCGGATTGGGTTACGAGCAGTACTTC
.,15,.,TRBJ1-3,TRBV7-9,CASRSQEFGGNTIYF,TGTGCCAGCAGATCTCAGGAATTTGGGGGAAACACCATATATTTT
.,16,once,TRBJ2-2,TRBV6-5,CASSYSTGLNTGELFF,TGTGCCAGCAGTTACTCGACCGGGTTGAACACCGGGGAGCTGTTTTTT
.,15,.,TRBJ1-1,TRBV9,CASSVQLGGNTEAFF,TGTGCCAGCAGCGTGCAGCTCGGGGGGAACACTGAAGCTTTCTTT
TRBD2,15,.,TRBJ2-1,TRBV4-3,CASSQETGGYNEQFF,TGCGCCAGCAGCCAAGAAACGGGGGGCTACAATGAGCAGTTCTTC
.,16,once,TRBJ2-1,TRBV5-1,CASSGGTLRSYNEQFF,TGCGCCAGCAGCGGGGGGACTTTGAGGTCCTACAATGAGCAGTTCTTC
TRBD1,14,.,TRBJ2-5,TRBV7-9,CASSPGQGEETQYF,TGTGCCAGCAGCCCAGGACAGGGTGAAGAGACCCAGTACTTC
.,12,once,TRBJ1-1,TRBV30,CAWSWREGEAFF,TGTGCCTGGAGTTGGCGGGAGGGTGAAGCTTTCTTT
.,15,.,TRBJ1-1,TRBV7-9,CASSPTLQGNTEAFF,TGTGCCAGCAGCCCCACACTTCAGGGGAACACTGAAGCTTTCTTT
.,15,.,TRBJ2-2,TRBV9,CASSGEGMNTGELFF,TGTGCCAGCAGCGGCGAGGGAATGAACACCGGGGAGCTGTTTTTT
TRBD2,15,.,TRBJ2-2,TRBV5-1,CASSRLAGGAGELFF,TGCGCCAGCAGCCGACTAGCGGGGGGAGCCGGGGAGCTGTTTTTT
.,17,.,TRBJ1-3,TRBV7-2,CASSSGSTGPSGNTIYF,TGTGCCAGCAGCTCGGGCTCCACAGGGCCCTCTGGAAACACCATATATTTT
TRBD1,16,.,TRBJ1-1,TRBV7-9,CASWRAGTGHGTEAFF,TGTGCCAGTTGGCGAGCCGGGACAGGTCATGGCACTGAAGCTTTCTTT
TRBD1,15,.,TRBJ2-7,TRBV7-8,CASSLLMTGTYEQYF,TGTGCCAGCAGCTTGCTGATGACAGGGACCTACGAGCAGTACTTC
TRBD1,17,.,TRBJ1-5,TRBV5-5,CASSPGTGASLSQPQHF,TGTGCCAGCAGCCCTGGGACAGGGGCGTCCCTTAGTCAGCCCCAGCATTTT
.,13,.,TRBJ2-4,TRBV10-3,CATGVREDNIQYF,TGTGCCACTGGAGTCAGGGAGGATAACATTCAGTACTTC
.,13,.,TRBJ1-1,TRBV18,CASSPQQNTEAFF,TGTGCCAGCTCACCACAGCAGAACACTGAAGCTTTCTTT
TRBD1,15,once,TRBJ2-2,TRBV7-2,CASSPANRGTGELFF,TGTGCCAGCAGCCCCGCTAACAGGGGGACCGGGGAGCTGTTTTTT
TRBD1,15,few,TRBJ1-1,TRBV9,CASSGGDRGHTEAFF,TGTGCCAGCAGCGGGGGGGACAGGGGGCACACTGAAGCTTTCTTT
TRBD1,16,few,TRBJ1-1,TRBV4-2,CASSSGSGTGYTEAFF,TGTGCCAGCAGCTCAGGTTCCGGGACAGGGTACACTGAAGCTTTCTTT
.,13,.,TRBJ1-2,TRBV2,CASSDARNYGYTF,TGTGCCAGCAGTGATGCTCGGAACTATGGCTACACCTTC
.,14,.,TRBJ1-5,TRBV27,CASSRTDSNQPQHF,TGTGCCAGCAGCAGGACAGATAGCAATCAGCCCCAGCATTTT
TRBD1,14,.,TRBJ1-2,TRBV28,CASSQNRGVGGYTF,TGTGCCAGCAGCCAAAACAGGGGGGTCGGTGGCTACACCTTC
.,12,.,TRBJ1-2,TRBV7-3,CASSLEGYGYTF,TGTGCCAGCAGCTTGGAGGGATATGGTTACACCTTC
.,13,few,TRBJ1-1,TRBV30,CAGALRGNTEAFF,TGTGCCGGCGCCCTCCGGGGGAACACTGAAGCTTTCTTT
TRBD1,14,few,TRBJ1-2,TRBV7-2,CASSPGDSSRGYTF,TGTGCCAGCAGCCCAGGGGACAGCAGTCGGGGCTACACCTTC
.,12,.,TRBJ1-1,TRBV28,CASSFKGTEAFF,TGTGCCAGCAGTTTTAAGGGGACTGAAGCTTTCTTT
.,14,once,TRBJ2-6,TRBV5-1,CASAPPSGANVLTF,TGCGCCAGTGCGCCCCCCTCTGGGGCCAACGTCCTGACTTTC
TRBD1,13,.,TRBJ2-3,TRBV5-1,CASRDSGGDTQYF,TGCGCCAGTAGGGACAGTGGGGGCGATACGCAGTATTTT
.,15,.,TRBJ2-2,TRBV19,CASNRYLSNTGELFF,TGTGCCAGTAATAGATACCTATCGAACACCGGGGAGCTGTTTTTT
TRBD2,15,.,TRBJ2-7,TRBV18,CASSQLGLDFYEQYF,TGTGCCAGCTCCCAATTGGGACTAGACTTCTACGAGCAGTACTTC
.,13,.,TRBJ2-7,TRBV19,CASSTWELREQYF,TGTGCCAGTAGTACCTGGGAGCTGCGGGAGCAGTACTTC
TRBD2,18,.,TRBJ2-4,TRBV11-2,CASSTGTSGARAKNIQYF,TGTGCCAGCAGCACCGGGACTAGCGGTGCTCGGGCCAAAAACATTCAGTACTTC
TRBD1,15,once,TRBJ2-2,TRBV19,CASNPNRGNTGELFF,TGTGCCAGTAATCCCAACAGGGGGAACACCGGGGAGCTGTTTTTT
.,13,few,TRBJ1-1,TRBV28,CASSHSPNTEAFF,TGTGCCAGCAGTCACAGCCCGAACACTGAAGCTTTCTTT
TRBD1,13,.,TRBJ2-7,TRBV6-5,CASSTGTGREQYF,TGTGCCAGCAGCACCGGGACAGGGCGCGAGCAGTACTTC
TRBD1,16,.,TRBJ1-2,TRBV11-2,CASSLRLGQGARGYTF,TGTGCCAGCAGCTTAAGGTTGGGACAGGGGGCGCGCGGCTACACCTTC
TRBD1,15,.,TRBJ2-3,TRBV28,CASNQRQGATDTQYF,TGTGCCAGCAACCAGCGACAGGGGGCTACAGATACGCAGTATTTT
.,15,.,TRBJ2-7,TRBV28,CASSSTSAGPYEQYF,TGTGCCAGCAGTTCGACATCTGCCGGCCCCTACGAGCAGTACTTC
.,14,.,TRBJ2-5,TRBV6-6,CASSPSTRQETQYF,TGTGCCAGCAGTCCCTCGACTAGACAAGAGACCCAGTACTTC